Listed below are T cell receptor beta chains from one sample, sequenced in a study of blood T cell repertoires in COVID-19. Sequencing used immunoSEQ multiplex PCR; TCRdb keeps in-frame clones, though not all of them. The sample lists 140,000 to 150,000 clones, approximately 85% seen once, with 1.5% to 2% in the top ten. The sequenced sample was peripheral blood. These receptors all stem from a man between 65 and 79 years old with acute or convalescent COVID-19. Each CDR3 is given with its conserved first and last residue. The order of the fields is clone size, V gene, J gene, D gene, CDR3 protein, CDR3 DNA. A D gene is named only where the DNA matches it firmly. Clone size is not always given. Where it is, it says once, few, many or a class for expanded clones.

once	TRBV10-3	TRBJ2-1	TRBD1	CATSTGQDSYNEQFF	TGTGCCACCTCCACAGGACAGGACTCCTACAATGAGCAGTTCTTC
once	TRBV5-1	TRBJ1-5	-	CASSLAGEGQPQHF	TGCGCCAGCAGCTTGGCGGGTGAGGGTCAGCCCCAGCATTTT
-	TRBV5-1	TRBJ2-2	TRBD2	CASSPAAPGLAGRTGELFF	TGCGCCAGCAGCCCAGCCGCCCCGGGACTAGCGGGGAGAACCGGGGAGCTGTTTTTT
-	TRBV5-1	TRBJ2-1	TRBD2	CASTPFPRQAGVDNEQFF	TGCGCCAGCACCCCGTTCCCGCGCCAGGCGGGGGTCGACAATGAGCAGTTCTTC
-	TRBV10-3	TRBJ1-6	-	CATKGTIQGFVSPLHF	TGTGCCACTAAGGGGACTATTCAGGGCTTTGTCTCACCCCTCCACTTT
-	TRBV28	TRBJ2-3	-	CASSWGGTDTQYF	TGTGCCAGCAGTTGGGGAGGCACAGATACGCAGTATTTT
-	TRBV7-8	TRBJ1-5	-	CASSLQGVGNQPQHF	TGTGCCAGCAGCCTACAGGGAGTTGGCAATCAGCCCCAGCATTTT
-	TRBV6-5	TRBJ1-2	TRBD1	CASRRDSNYGYTF	TGTGCCAGCAGAAGGGACAGCAACTATGGCTACACCTTC
-	TRBV7-9	TRBJ2-1	TRBD2	CASLTSGATIDEQFF	TGTGCCAGCCTTACTAGCGGGGCTACAATAGATGAGCAGTTCTTC
-	TRBV4-1	TRBJ2-4	-	CASSQAEDADIQYF	TGCGCCAGCAGCCAAGCTGAGGATGCAGACATTCAGTACTTC
-	TRBV2	TRBJ1-6	TRBD1	CASKARDSGNSPLHF	TGTGCCAGCAAAGCCCGGGACAGTGGGAATTCACCCCTCCACTTT
-	TRBV18	TRBJ2-7	-	CASSPPQGNYEQYF	TGTGCCAGCTCACCACCACAGGGCAACTACGAGCAGTACTTC
-	TRBV5-4	TRBJ2-7	-	CASSSSGTPTYEQYF	TGTGCCAGCAGCTCATCCGGGACACCTACCTACGAGCAGTACTTC
-	TRBV7-3	TRBJ2-2	TRBD2	CASSLDGLAGVGELFF	TGTGCCAGCAGCTTAGATGGACTAGCGGGAGTTGGGGAGCTGTTTTTT
-	TRBV5-6	TRBJ1-1	-	CASSLDRGSPNLGEAFF	TGTGCCAGCAGCTTGGATAGGGGTAGTCCGAATTTGGGTGAAGCTTTCTTT
once	TRBV11-2	TRBJ2-4	TRBD2	CASSFGLAGGPGNIQYF	TGTGCCAGCAGCTTCGGACTAGCGGGAGGGCCCGGTAACATTCAGTACTTC
-	TRBV5-1	TRBJ2-2	-	CASSLGQTGELFF	TGCGCCAGCAGCTTGGGGCAGACCGGGGAGCTGTTTTTT
few	TRBV9	TRBJ1-1	TRBD1	CASSPQGGNTEAFF	TGTGCCAGCAGCCCCCAGGGGGGCAACACTGAAGCTTTCTTT
-	TRBV6-1	TRBJ1-5	-	CASSEEEGRQNQPQHF	TGTGCCAGCAGTGAAGAGGAGGGTAGACAGAATCAGCCCCAGCATTTT
-	TRBV5-1	TRBJ2-1	TRBD2	CASSKPTGTRNNEQFF	TGCGCCAGCAGCAAGCCAACCGGGACTAGGAACAATGAGCAGTTCTTC
-	TRBV19	TRBJ1-2	TRBD1	CASSMGTGNYGYTF	TGTGCCAGTAGTATGGGGACAGGAAACTATGGCTACACCTTC
-	TRBV5-5	TRBJ2-3	-	CASSLDVRDTQYF	TGTGCCAGCAGCTTGGATGTCCGAGATACGCAGTATTTT
-	TRBV4-2	TRBJ2-5	TRBD2	CASSQDGASGGKTQYF	TGTGCCAGCAGCCAAGATGGGGCTAGCGGGGGCAAGACCCAGTACTTC
-	TRBV3-1/TRBV3-2	TRBJ2-7	-	CASSPGEGQQYF	TGTGCCAGCAGCCCAGGGGAGGGCCAGCAGTACTTC
once	TRBV6-6	TRBJ2-7	-	CASSQDKFYEQYF	TGTGCCAGCAGCCAGGACAAGTTCTACGAGCAGTACTTC
few	TRBV19	TRBJ2-1	-	CASSIRGIPARTFF	TGTGCCAGTAGTATTAGAGGAATCCCAGCCCGTACGTTCTTC
-	TRBV5-5	TRBJ1-1	-	CASNYRPLQGNTEAFF	TGTGCCAGCAACTACAGGCCTCTTCAGGGAAACACTGAAGCTTTCTTT
-	TRBV11-1	TRBJ1-2	TRBD1	CASSWGQPSGGYTF	TGTGCCAGCAGCTGGGGACAGCCCTCGGGTGGCTACACCTTC
once	TRBV9	TRBJ2-2	TRBD1	CASSPQGARGHGELFF	TGTGCCAGCAGCCCACAGGGGGCGCGGGGACACGGGGAGCTGTTTTTT
-	TRBV20-1	TRBJ1-5	-	CSASWGPGQPQHF	TGCAGTGCTAGTTGGGGGCCCGGTCAGCCCCAGCATTTT
few	TRBV28	TRBJ2-1	-	CASSLPGQSYNEQFF	TGTGCCAGCAGTTTGCCCGGACAGTCCTACAATGAGCAGTTCTTC
-	TRBV5-4	TRBJ1-2	-	CASRITGFNYGYTF	TGTGCCAGCAGGATTACAGGGTTTAACTATGGCTACACCTTC
-	TRBV5-4	TRBJ1-1	-	CASSFGLGAPEAFF	TGTGCCAGCAGCTTTGGGCTGGGGGCACCTGAAGCTTTCTTT
-	TRBV5-6	TRBJ2-1	TRBD1	CASSFPGQGASYNEQFF	TGTGCCAGCAGCTTCCCGGGACAGGGTGCCTCCTACAATGAGCAGTTCTTC
-	TRBV5-8	TRBJ1-3	-	CASSLDSYSGNTIYF	TGTGCCAGCAGCTTGGACTCATACTCTGGAAACACCATATATTTT
-	TRBV27	TRBJ2-2	TRBD1	CASSPSTGGTGELFF	TGTGCCAGCAGCCCCTCGACAGGGGGCACCGGGGAGCTGTTTTTT
-	TRBV11-2	TRBJ2-7	TRBD1	CASSHPRQGRSYEQYF	TGTGCCAGCAGCCACCCCCGACAGGGAAGGTCTTACGAGCAGTACTTC
once	TRBV7-9	TRBJ1-3	-	CASSLDQFSGNTIYF	TGTGCCAGCAGCTTAGACCAGTTCTCTGGAAACACCATATATTTT
-	TRBV14	TRBJ1-3	TRBD1	CASSRTRGSGNTIYF	TGTGCCAGCTCCCGGACCAGGGGGTCTGGAAACACCATATATTTT
few	TRBV6-5	TRBJ2-1	TRBD1	CASSFRTGVYNEQFF	TGTGCCAGCAGTTTCCGGACAGGGGTCTACAATGAGCAGTTCTTC
-	TRBV13	TRBJ1-6	-	CASSYRLGTDNSPLHF	TGTGCCAGCAGCTATCGCCTAGGGACTGATAATTCACCCCTCCACTTT
-	TRBV6-6	TRBJ2-7	TRBD1	CASSYSRGISYEQYF	TGTGCCAGCAGTTACAGCAGGGGGATCTCCTACGAGCAGTACTTC
-	TRBV5-4	TRBJ1-2	-	CASNRRGGDYGYTF	TGTGCCAGCAACCGACGGGGGGGAGACTATGGCTACACCTTC
once	TRBV5-4	TRBJ1-2	-	CASSLAGGSYGYTF	TGTGCCAGCAGCTTGGCCGGGGGGTCCTATGGCTACACCTTC
once	TRBV7-9	TRBJ1-3	-	CASSPQFSGNTIYF	TGTGCCAGCAGCCCACAGTTCTCTGGAAACACCATATATTTT
-	TRBV2	TRBJ1-4	-	CASSPLSNEKLFF	TGTGCCAGCAGCCCGTTGAGTAATGAAAAACTGTTTTTT
-	TRBV18	TRBJ2-4	-	CASSPQGVNTKNIQYF	TGTGCCAGCTCACCACAGGGGGTAAACACCAAAAACATTCAGTACTTC
-	TRBV19	TRBJ1-2	TRBD1	CASRGQGGHGYTF	TGTGCCAGTAGGGGACAGGGGGGTCATGGCTACACCTTC
once	TRBV7-9	TRBJ2-5	-	CASSREGPGETQYF	TGTGCCAGCAGCCGGGAAGGGCCGGGAGAGACCCAGTACTTC